A selection of T cell receptor beta chains follows, all from one sample in a study of technical replicates of blood from four donors. Method: immunoSEQ multiplex PCR; TCRdb's copy keeps in-frame clones and lacks some. The sample lists 84,000 or so clones, roughly 93% occurring once. The sequenced sample was T cells isolated from PBMCs. The receptors shown here come from a human donor in good health. Each CDR3 is given with its conserved first and last residue. A D gene is named only where the DNA matches it firmly. Rows may omit the clone size; those that give it use once, few, many or a size class.

D: TRBD2
size: .
V: TRBV27
J: TRBJ2-5
length: 15
CDR3: CASSPRLLAGETQYF
DNA: TGTGCCAGCAGTCCCCGATTACTAGCGGGCGAGACCCAGTACTTC

D: .
size: .
V: TRBV6-1
J: TRBJ2-7
length: 13
CDR3: CASSDLNYYEQYF
DNA: TGTGCCAGCAGTGATCTTAACTACTACGAGCAGTACTTC

D: .
size: .
V: TRBV5-6
J: TRBJ2-2
length: 17
CDR3: CASSLGPAPADTGELFF
DNA: TGTGCCAGCAGCTTGGGCCCTGCCCCGGCGGACACCGGGGAGCTGTTTTTT

D: TRBD1
size: once
V: TRBV6-6
J: TRBJ2-7
length: 14
CDR3: CASSYGTGAYEQYF
DNA: TGTGCCAGCAGTTACGGGACAGGGGCCTACGAGCAGTACTTC

D: .
size: .
V: TRBV18
J: TRBJ2-5
length: 13
CDR3: CASSPPSQETQYF
DNA: TGTGCCAGCTCACCACCCAGCCAAGAGACCCAGTACTTC

D: TRBD1
size: .
V: TRBV7-2
J: TRBJ2-2
length: 13
CDR3: CANNDRGTGELFF
DNA: TGTGCCAACAATGACAGGGGAACCGGGGAGCTGTTTTTT

D: TRBD1
size: .
V: TRBV11-3
J: TRBJ2-2
length: 15
CDR3: CASSATGTNTGELFF
DNA: TGTGCCAGCAGCGCGACAGGGACGAACACCGGGGAGCTGTTTTTT

D: .
size: once
V: TRBV18
J: TRBJ1-3
length: 17
CDR3: CASSPPGLKISGNTIYF
DNA: TGTGCCAGCTCACCGCCAGGGCTCAAAATCTCTGGAAACACCATATATTTT

D: .
size: once
V: TRBV10-2
J: TRBJ1-1
length: 12
CDR3: CASSESYTEAFF
DNA: TGCGCCAGCAGTGAGTCCTACACTGAAGCTTTCTTT

D: TRBD1
size: .
V: TRBV9
J: TRBJ1-2
length: 14
CDR3: CASSAGQGNYGYTF
DNA: TGTGCCAGCAGCGCCGGACAGGGGAACTATGGCTACACCTTC

D: .
size: once
V: TRBV11-2
J: TRBJ1-1
length: 13
CDR3: CASSLSAGTEAFF
DNA: TGTGCCAGCAGCTTATCGGCGGGCACTGAAGCTTTCTTT

D: .
size: .
V: TRBV6-1
J: TRBJ1-2
length: 14
CDR3: CASSEAVQYYGYTF
DNA: TGTGCCAGCAGTGAAGCGGTCCAGTACTATGGCTACACCTTC

D: TRBD2
size: once
V: TRBV15
J: TRBJ2-1
length: 17
CDR3: CATSRERETSFLHEQFF
DNA: TGTGCCACCAGCAGAGAGAGGGAGACTAGCTTTCTCCATGAGCAGTTCTTC

D: TRBD1
size: .
V: TRBV19
J: TRBJ1-2
length: 11
CDR3: CASSAGGGYTF
DNA: TGTGCCAGTAGTGCAGGGGGCGGCTACACCTTC

D: .
size: .
V: TRBV25-1
J: TRBJ2-2
length: 13
CDR3: CATELVSTGELFF
DNA: TGTGCCACAGAGCTAGTTTCCACCGGGGAGCTGTTTTTT

D: TRBD2
size: .
V: TRBV2
J: TRBJ2-3
length: 16
CDR3: CASKASGIWVVDTQYF
DNA: TGTGCCAGCAAGGCGAGCGGGATCTGGGTCGTTGATACGCAGTATTTT

D: TRBD1
size: .
V: TRBV2
J: TRBJ2-2
length: 12
CDR3: CASNRGPGELFF
DNA: TGTGCCAGCAACAGGGGGCCCGGGGAGCTGTTTTTT

D: .
size: .
V: TRBV4-1
J: TRBJ2-7
length: 15
CDR3: CASSQVSQGGYEQYF
DNA: TGCGCCAGCAGCCAAGTAAGCCAGGGAGGCTACGAGCAGTACTTC

D: TRBD1
size: .
V: TRBV29-1
J: TRBJ1-1
length: 16
CDR3: CSGTGTEHNMNTEAFF
DNA: TGCAGCGGAACCGGGACAGAGCACAACATGAACACTGAAGCTTTCTTT

D: TRBD1
size: .
V: TRBV5-1
J: TRBJ2-3
length: 14
CDR3: CASSYGTGTDTQYF
DNA: TGCGCCAGCAGCTATGGGACAGGCACAGATACGCAGTATTTT

D: TRBD1
size: .
V: TRBV30
J: TRBJ2-1
length: 11
CDR3: CAWLQGAGQFF
DNA: TGTGCCTGGTTACAGGGGGCCGGGCAGTTCTTC

D: .
size: .
V: TRBV7-7
J: TRBJ2-2
length: 13
CDR3: CASSPGNTGELFF
DNA: TGTGCTAGCAGCCCCGGGAACACCGGGGAGCTGTTTTTT

D: .
size: once
V: TRBV6-1
J: TRBJ1-4
length: 13
CDR3: CASSEWGVEKLFF
DNA: TGTGCCAGCAGTGAATGGGGAGTTGAAAAACTGTTTTTT

D: .
size: once
V: TRBV4-2
J: TRBJ2-7
length: 13
CDR3: CASSQDWSGEQYF
DNA: TGTGCCAGCAGCCAAGATTGGAGCGGCGAGCAGTACTTC

D: TRBD1
size: .
V: TRBV18
J: TRBJ2-7
length: 15
CDR3: CASSPPLQGIDEQYF
DNA: TGTGCCAGCTCACCACCGCTACAGGGGATCGACGAGCAGTACTTC

D: .
size: once
V: TRBV4-1
J: TRBJ2-1
length: 15
CDR3: CASSPQESPYNEQFF
DNA: TGCGCCAGCAGCCCTCAAGAGTCCCCCTACAATGAGCAGTTCTTC